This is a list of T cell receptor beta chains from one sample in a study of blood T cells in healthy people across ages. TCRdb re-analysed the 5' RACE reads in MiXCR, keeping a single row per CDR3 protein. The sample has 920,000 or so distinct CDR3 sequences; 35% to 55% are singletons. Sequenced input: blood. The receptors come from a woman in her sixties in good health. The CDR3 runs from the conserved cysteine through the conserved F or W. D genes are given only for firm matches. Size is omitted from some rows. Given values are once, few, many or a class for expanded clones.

CASQGASTEAFF TGCGCCAGTCAGGGGGCATCCACTGAAGCTTTCTTT TRBJ1-1 TRBV5-1 - TRBD1
CSVEGVLDTQYF TGCAGCGTGGAGGGGGTTTTAGATACGCAGTATTTT TRBJ2-3 TRBV29-1 - -
CASSRGLAQETQYF TGTGCCAGCAGTCGTGGACTAGCTCAAGAGACCCAGTACTTC TRBJ2-5 TRBV27 - TRBD2
CSARPGLADTRADTQYF TGCAGTGCTCGCCCGGGACTAGCGGATACTCGGGCAGATACGCAGTATTTT TRBJ2-3 TRBV20-1 - TRBD2
CASSPGTLSYNEQFF TGCGCCAGCAGCCCCGGGACTCTCTCCTACAATGAGCAGTTCTTC TRBJ2-1 TRBV5-1 once -
CASEAGGGTDTQYF TGTGCCAGCGAGGCAGGGGGCGGCACAGATACGCAGTATTTT TRBJ2-3 TRBV7-9 many TRBD1
CASRPGSAGANVLTF TGTGCCAGCAGACCGGGTAGTGCTGGGGCCAACGTCCTGACTTTC TRBJ2-6 TRBV12-3/TRBV12-4 - -
CASSLIYETQYF TGTGCCAGCAGCTTGATTTACGAGACCCAGTACTTC TRBJ2-5 TRBV5-5 - -
CAWSVQGRRNQPQHF TGTGCCTGGAGTGTCCAGGGAAGGAGGAATCAGCCTCAGCATTTT TRBJ1-5 TRBV30 once -
CASSGGARNLYF TGTGCCAGCAGTGGAGGGGCTCGGAATCTGTATTTT TRBJ2-3 TRBV25-1 - -
CSAREGVGVDTQYF TGCAGTGCTAGAGAAGGCGTAGGGGTTGATACGCAGTATTTT TRBJ2-3 TRBV20-1 - -
CASRRTGGEKLFF TGTGCCAGCAGGAGAACCGGAGGTGAAAAACTGTTTTTT TRBJ1-4 TRBV12-3/TRBV12-4 - -
CASSLSGGGYYEQYF TGTGCCAGCAGTTTATCGGGGGGGGGATACTACGAGCAGTACTTC TRBJ2-7 TRBV27 few TRBD2
CAWSPGATSYNEQFF TGTGCCTGGAGTCCTGGGGCTACCAGTTACAATGAGCAGTTCTTC TRBJ2-1 TRBV30 once -
CASSQGPGANTEAFF TGTGCCAGCAGCCAAGGGCCAGGGGCGAACACTGAAGCTTTCTTT TRBJ1-1 TRBV3-1 - -
CASSWDTGSYEQYF TGCGCCAGCAGCTGGGATACAGGATCCTACGAGCAGTACTTC TRBJ2-7 TRBV5-1 - -
CASSKTATSGPYNEQFF TGTGCCAGCAGCAAAACCGCAACCAGCGGACCCTACAATGAGCAGTTCTTC TRBJ2-1 TRBV11-1 many -
CASSQKLGNEQYF TGTGCCAGCAGCCAGAAGTTAGGCAATGAGCAGTACTTC TRBJ2-5 TRBV14 - -
CASSPRGGGTEAFF TGTGCCAGCAGCCCCCGTGGGGGAGGGACTGAAGCTTTCTTT TRBJ1-1 TRBV7-9 - -
CASSLGGGSGYTF TGTGCCAGCAGTCTCGGAGGGGGCTCTGGCTACACCTTC TRBJ1-2 TRBV27 few TRBD1
CASSHAGWRGATQYF TGTGCCAGCAGCCACGCGGGGTGGAGGGGTGCGACCCAGTACTTC TRBJ2-5 TRBV6-6 once -
CASSLSGMWGNQPQHF TGTGCCAGCAGCTTAAGCGGGATGTGGGGCAATCAGCCCCAGCATTTT TRBJ1-5 TRBV7-2 few -
CATRQDGSSYNEQFF TGTGCCACCAGACAAGACGGAAGCTCCTACAATGAGCAGTTCTTC TRBJ2-1 TRBV24-1 few -
CASSGEGPHQPQHF TGCGCCAGCAGCGGAGAGGGGCCCCACCAGCCCCAGCATTTT TRBJ1-5 TRBV4-1 - -